This T cell receptor (beta chain) is from a study of CXCR3-negative and CXCR3-positive naive CD8 T cells. Study-level points and caveats: Similar TRBV-TRBJ gene usage was seen in naive CXCR3-negative and CXCR3-positive cells, but not in memory cells. Cryopreserved PBMCs had partly decreased CXCR3 expression; fresh PBMCs were used in most assays.

The CDR3 has 13 residues. Concerning this clonotype itself: Antigen specificity is unknown.

UMI-labeled 5' RACE TRB cDNA libraries were prepared from the cells. TCRdb re-called the 5' RACE reads, yielding one record per CDR3 amino acid sequence without DNA. This sample's table reports about 90,000 distinct CDR3 sequences. This chain links TRBV12-3 or TRBV12-4 with TRBJ2-7; the TCRdb call, TRBD1, lacks DNA for checking. The source is a human donor in good health. Some clones in this sample may be carry-over from other donors' samples. Sequencing was performed on naive CXCR3- CD8+ T cells from blood. The subset denotes: CD45RO-CCR7+CD27+CD95- naive CD8+ T cells lacking CXCR3 (TNR3-). CDR3 protein: CASSPGRSYERYF.